The 32 T cell receptor beta chains reported below all come from one sample, sequenced in a study of T cell clonality in common variable immunodeficiency. Profiling relied on immunoSEQ multiplex PCR, and the TCRdb table lists in-frame clones only, not all of them. Recorded here are around 47,000 clones, none singletons. The sequencing input was peripheral blood mononuclear cells. The receptor set was obtained from a person aged 18 to 75 in good health.

About this clone: The read falls 3 residues short of the CDR3 end, and the missing part is taken from the germline J gene. J is TRBJ2-1 and V is TRBV5-1; 10 positions agree with TRBD2. Trimming took 5 bases from V and 6 from J; bases not matched to a gene: 11. The length of the CDR3 is 16 residues. Germline CDR1 and CDR2: SGHRS and YFSETQ. CDR3: CASSWTAGGQVNEQFF. The sequenced part of the CDR3 DNA is TGCGCCAGCAGTTGGACAGCGGGGGGGCAGGTCAATGAG.

The sample holds many counts of this clone. Read sequence stops 3 residues before the CDR3 end, and the germline J gene provides the missing end. The V call is TRBV20-1, the J call TRBJ1-1; D not resolved. Germline CDR1 reads DFQATT; CDR2 reads SNEGSKA (reference sequence). Trimming removed 5 bases at V and 2 bases at J, with 18 bases between. This CDR3 is built from 15 residues. This CDR3 reads CSAPPFRLGNTEAFF. Incomplete CDR3 DNA: TGCAGTGCTCCTCCCTTTCGCCTAGGAAACACTGAA.

This clone was detected many times. The sequence runs out 3 residues before the end of the CDR3; the remainder is reconstructed from the germline J gene. The chain is built from TRBV11-2 and TRBJ1-1; 7 nucleotides line up with TRBD1. Trimming removed 1 base from V and 3 bases from J; junction bases left unmatched: 2. CDR1 is SGHAT, CDR2 FQNNGV, per germline. The CDR3 consists of 14 residues. The CDR3 loop reads CASSLVRGDTEAFF. Incomplete CDR3 DNA: TGTGCCAGCAGCTTAGTCAGGGGGGACACTGAA.

This clone was recorded at least ten times. The read is 3 residues too short to cover the CDR3 end, so that end is filled in from the germline J gene. The J gene is TRBJ2-2, the V gene TRBV18; TRBD2 matches at 8 bases. Germline CDR1 KGHSH, CDR2 LQKENI. Trimming cost V 2 bases and J 3 bases; bases outside gene matches: 5. CDR3 length: 16 amino acids. CDR3 DNA (partial): TGTGCCAGCTCACCAGCGGGGGGCAAACACACCGGGGAG. The encoded protein is CASSPAGGKHTGE. The complete CDR3 sequence is CASSPAGGKHTGELFF.

This clone has a count of ten or more. The sequenced fragment ends 3 residues before the CDR3 boundary, so the rest is inferred from the germline J gene. V usage is TRBV28 and J usage is TRBJ2-3, with 10 bases lining up with TRBD1. CDR1 is MDHEN and CDR2 is SYDVKM in the germline V gene. The CDR3 consists of 15 residues. The V and J ends lost 6 bases and 3 bases, in that order; junction bases with no gene match: 6. The CDR3 DNA, read in part, is TGTGCCAGCAGCACAGGACAGGGGGTGACAGATACG. Translating it yields CASSTGQGVTDT. The CDR3 in full is CASSTGQGVTDTQYF.

This clone was counted at least ten times. The sequence runs out 3 residues before the end of the CDR3; the remainder is reconstructed from the germline J gene. V and J are TRBV7-3 and TRBJ2-5; 9 positions match TRBD2. Germline V gene lookup returns CDR1 SGHTA and CDR2 FQGTGA. The trim removed 2 bases at V and 5 bases at J, leaving 6 bases unmatched. CDR3 length: 15 residues. CDR3 bases read: TGTGCCAGCAGCTTAGCGGGGGGGCCTTTCGAGACC. It encodes CASSLAGGPFET. The whole CDR3 is CASSLAGGPFETQYF.

At least ten counts were recorded for this clone. The read ends 3 residues early relative to the CDR3; the germline J gene fills the gap. V usage is TRBV7-3 and J usage is TRBJ2-2; 11 bases align to TRBD1. V shed 5 bases, J shed 6 bases, and the junction held 8 bases outside the gene matches. Germline CDR1 SGHTA, CDR2 FQGTGA. This CDR3 spans 16 amino acids. The CDR3 bases that were read are TGTGCCAGCAGCCCCCAACGGGACAGGGGGGCCGGGGAG. This codes for CASSPQRDRGAGE. The entire CDR3 protein is CASSPQRDRGAGELFF.

A note on this clone: Read data end 3 residues before the CDR3 end; the end is taken from the germline J gene. This chain joins TRBV5-1 and TRBJ2-1, with no clear D. CDR1 and CDR2 from the germline V gene are SGHRS and YFSETQ. V gave up 0 bases and J gave up 3 bases, with 7 bases separating them. The CDR3 extends over 14 amino acids. CDR3 sequence: CASSLGSNYNEQFF. The covered CDR3 bases are TGCGCCAGCAGCTTGGGGTCTAACTACAATGAG.

This clone showed up many times. The sequenced fragment ends 3 residues before the CDR3 boundary, so the rest is inferred from the germline J gene. This chain links TRBV2 with TRBJ2-5, with D possibly being TRBD2 (5 bases). Germline V gives CDR1 SNHLY, CDR2 FYNNEI. CDR3 length: 14 residues. Trimming removed 6 bases from V and 0 bases from J, with 11 bases in between. CDR3 bases read: TGTGCCAGCAGGGAGACTATTAACCAAGAGACC. Protein: CASRETINQET. The full CDR3 protein is CASRETINQETQYF.

On this clone itself: The sequenced fragment ends 3 residues before the CDR3 boundary, so the rest is inferred from the germline J gene. The chain employs TRBV19 and TRBJ1-5, with 10 bases identical to TRBD1. V gave up 7 bases and J gave up 2 bases; unmatched junction bases: 2. The CDR3 contains 14 residues. CDR1 is LNHDA, CDR2 SQIVND, per germline (reference sequence). The sequenced CDR3 bases are TGTGCCAGTATCGGACAGGGGGGCAATCAGCCC. This codes for CASIGQGGNQP. The full CDR3 protein is CASIGQGGNQPQHF. Supplemented by reference TRBV19 and TRBJ1-5, the full variable domain reads DGGITQSPKYLFRKEGQNVTLSCEQNLNHDAMYWYRQDPGQGLRLIYYSQIVNDFQKGDIAEGYSVSREKKESFPLTVTSAQKNPTAFYLCASIGQGGNQPQHFGDGTRLSIL.

This clone has ten or more counts. The CDR3 end lies 3 residues beyond the end of the read and is filled in from the germline J gene. This chain joins TRBV6-1 and TRBJ2-7, with 7 bases that match TRBD1. Germline V gene sequence: CDR1 MNHNS, CDR2 SASEGT. This CDR3 comprises 14 residues. The V and J ends lost 4 bases and 1 base, in that order; junction bases with no gene match: 4. The CDR3 DNA, read in part, is TGTGCCAGCAGTGTCACGGGACAGTCCTACGAG. It translates to CASSVTGQSYE. The full CDR3 reads CASSVTGQSYEQYF.

This clone was found many times. The CDR3 goes on 3 residues after the read ends, and that part is filled in from the germline J gene. The chain links TRBV20-1 to TRBJ2-7, with 13 nucleotides matching TRBD2. The CDR3 extends over 16 amino acids. CDR1 is DFQATT and CDR2 is SNEGSKA in the germline V gene (reference sequence). Trimming removed 6 bases from V and 3 bases from J; junction bases left unmatched: 11. CDR3 DNA (partial): TGCAGTGCCAATCCCGGGACTAGCGGGACCGGCTACGAG. Translation gives CSANPGTSGTGYE. The CDR3 in its entirety is CSANPGTSGTGYEQYF.

This clone was detected many times. The read ends 3 residues early relative to the CDR3; the germline J gene fills the gap. The chain is built from TRBV6-4 and TRBJ2-3; D possibly corresponds to TRBD1 (5 bases). CDR1 MRHNA and CDR2 SNTAGT come from the germline V gene. This CDR3 is built from 15 residues. Trimming removed 3 bases from V and 6 bases from J, with 16 bases in between. CDR3 sequence: CASSESPDIQDTQYF. The DNA read from the CDR3 is TGTGCCAGCAGTGAATCCCCGGACATTCAGGATACG.

This clone showed up just a few times. The read stops 3 residues short of the end of the CDR3; the missing end is completed from the germline J gene. The J gene is TRBJ1-6, the V gene TRBV30, with a tentative D call TRBD1 (5 bases). The V gene lost 8 bases and the J gene lost 2 bases, with 13 bases spanning the gap. The CDR3 has 14 residues. Germline V lookup: CDR1 GTSNPN, CDR2 SVGIG (reference sequence). The CDR3 loop is CAGGRRPYNSPLHF. CDR3 DNA, as far as it was read: TGTGCCGGGGGGAGGAGACCCTATAATTCACCC.

This clone showed up many times. At one end, the junction sequence differs from germline, possibly due to a read error. The CDR3 bases that were read are TGTGCTAGCAGCGCGGGAGCGGGGGGACAAGAGACC. Translation: CASSAGAGGQET. The full CDR3 is CASSAGAGGQETQYF. This chain joins TRBV7-7 and TRBJ2-5, with 9 bases identical to TRBD2. The CDR3 end falls 3 residues outside the read, so it is completed with the germline J gene. Germline V gene data show CDR1 as SSHAT and CDR2 as FNYEAQ (reference sequence). The CDR3 consists of 15 residues.

This clone was seen ten or more times. The read terminates 3 residues before the CDR3 end, so the remaining end is supplied by the germline J gene. The rearrangement joins TRBV5-6 to TRBJ2-1; 8 bases agree with TRBD2. Germline-derived CDR1 and CDR2 are SGHDT and YYEEEE. CDR3 length: 15 residues. V lost 5 bases, J lost 6 bases, and 10 bases stayed unmatched. The part of the CDR3 DNA that was read is TGTGCCAGCAGTGCCTTAGGGACTAGACCCAATGAG. The encoded protein is CASSALGTRPNE. The CDR3 reads in full as CASSALGTRPNEQFF. Drawing the rest from reference TRBV5-6 and TRBJ2-1, the complete variable domain is DAGVTQSPTHLIKTRGQQVTLRCSPKSGHDTVSWYQQALGQGPQFIFQYYEEEERQRGNFPDRFSGHQFPNYSSELNVNALLLGDSALYLCASSALGTRPNEQFFGPGTRLTVL.

This clone was seen repeatedly, ten times or more. The sequenced fragment ends 3 residues before the CDR3 boundary, so the rest is inferred from the germline J gene. The rearrangement links TRBV30 to TRBJ2-3; possibly TRBD1 for D (5 bases). This CDR3 has 12 amino acids. The germline CDR1 and CDR2 sequences are GTSNPN and SVGIG (reference sequence). V was shortened by 4 bases and J by 4 bases, with 9 bases between the two germline ends. The chain's CDR3 is CAWTGFADTQYF. The DNA read from the CDR3 is TGTGCCTGGACAGGGTTCGCAGATACG.

This clone has at least ten counts. The read terminates 3 residues ahead of where the CDR3 ends, so the germline J gene completes it. The rearrangement uses TRBV19 and TRBJ2-1, with 10 bases aligning to TRBD2. CDR3 length: 17 residues. Per the germline V gene, CDR1 is LNHDA and CDR2 is SQIVND (reference sequence). With 2 bases clipped from V and 0 bases from J, the junction kept 4 bases outside the gene matches. CDR3 residues: CASSIRASGSSYNEQFF. CDR3 bases read: TGTGCCAGTAGTATAAGGGCTAGCGGGAGCTCCTACAATGAG.

The sample holds a few counts of this clone. The CDR3 end is not reached by the read, which stops 3 residues before it; the germline J gene fills it in. This chain joins TRBV7-9 and TRBJ2-7; 11 bases agree with TRBD1. The V and J ends lost 5 bases and 6 bases, in that order; junction bases with no gene match: 9. The CDR3 is 15 residues long. Germline V gives CDR1 SEHNR, CDR2 FQNEAQ (reference sequence). The sequenced CDR3 bases are TGTGCCAGCAGCCGCCAGGACAGGGGGCTGGGCGAG. Translation: CASSRQDRGLGE. The whole CDR3 sequence is CASSRQDRGLGEQYF.

A few counts support this clone. The DNA ends 3 residues before the CDR3 does, and the rest of the CDR3 is filled in from the germline J gene. This chain links TRBV5-5 with TRBJ2-7; perhaps TRBD1 as D (6 bases). Between the trimmed V and J ends, which lost 4 bases and 3 bases, there was a span of 14 bases. The germline V gene encodes CDR1 SGHKS and CDR2 YYEKEE (reference sequence). CDR3 length equals 14 residues. Here the CDR3 reads CASSAPLQGYEQYF. CDR3 DNA (partial): TGTGCCAGCAGCGCCCCGCTACAGGGCTACGAG.

Regarding this clone: The read gets to within 3 residues of the CDR3 end, and the germline J gene fills in the rest. The chain has TRBV19 and TRBJ1-1; D is uncertain. The CDR3 contains 13 residues. CDR1 LNHDA and CDR2 SQIVND come from the germline V gene (reference sequence). V lost 5 bases and J lost 5, with 12 bases in between. Incomplete CDR3 DNA: TGTGCCAGTAGTTTAAGCGGGAGGACTGAA. Protein sequence: CASSLSGRTE. The full CDR3 protein is CASSLSGRTEAFF.

A remark on this clone: The missing CDR3 end, 3 residues past where the read stops, is filled in from the germline J gene. V and J are TRBV7-9 and TRBJ1-5; D remains ambiguous. CDR3 length: 13 residues. Trimming shortened V by 1 base and J by 5 bases, and 6 bases separated the two germline ends. The germline V gene has CDR1 SEHNR and CDR2 FQNEAQ (reference sequence). CDR3 residues: CASSLDTYQPQHF. The CDR3 bases that were read are TGTGCCAGCAGCTTAGACACATATCAGCCC.

This clone came up many times. The CDR3 goes on 3 residues after the read ends, and that part is filled in from the germline J gene. V usage is TRBV20-1 and J usage is TRBJ2-1, with TRBD1 identical over 7 bases. The germline gives CDR1 DFQATT, CDR2 SNEGSKA (reference sequence). CDR3 length equals 12 residues. Trimming took 8 bases from V and 8 from J; bases not matched to a gene: 9. The CDR3 spells CSFRGQRDEQFF. Partial CDR3 DNA: TGCAGTTTCAGGGGACAGCGAGATGAG.

Comments on this clone: The read ends 3 residues early relative to the CDR3; the germline J gene fills the gap. The chain employs TRBV18 and TRBJ1-1; 10 nucleotides align to TRBD1. Trimming cost V 8 bases and J 4 bases; bases outside gene matches: 7. The CDR3 is 14 residues long. CDR1 and CDR2 (germline): KGHSH, LQKENI. CDR3 amino acids: CASRKTGGLTEAFF. The DNA read from the CDR3 is TGTGCCAGCCGAAAGACAGGGGGCCTCACTGAA.

This clone has at least ten counts. Incomplete CDR3 DNA: TGCAGCGTCGGGGACATTTATCAGCCC. Translated, it gives CSVGDIYQP. The whole CDR3 reads CSVGDIYQPQHF. The J gene is TRBJ1-5, the V gene TRBV29-1; D possibly corresponds to TRBD1 (6 bases). The missing CDR3 end, 3 residues past where the read stops, is filled in from the germline J gene. In germline, CDR1 is SQVTM, CDR2 ANQGSEA. CDR3 length: 12 residues. With 6 bases removed from V and 5 bases from J, the gap between germline ends came to 11 bases. Full variable domain (rest looked up from reference TRBV29-1 and TRBJ1-5): SAVISQKPSRDICQRGTSLTIQCQVDSQVTMMFWYRQQPGQSLTLIATANQGSEATYESGFVIDKFPISRPNLTFSTLTVSNMSPEDSSIYLCSVGDIYQPQHFGDGTRLSIL.

This clone was counted ten times or more. The read terminates 3 residues before the CDR3 end, so the remaining end is supplied by the germline J gene. The chain recombines TRBV6-1 with TRBJ2-1, with a tentative D call TRBD1 (6 bases). This CDR3 region has 16 residues. Deletions cut 2 bases from V and 4 bases from J, with 15 bases between. Per germline, CDR1 MNHNS and CDR2 SASEGT. Partial CDR3 DNA: TGTGCCAGCAGTGAACTTGGGCAGGGGCAATACAATGAG. It translates to CASSELGQGQYNE. The full CDR3 is CASSELGQGQYNEQFF.

In its sample, this clone was seen many times. The part of the CDR3 DNA that was read is TGTGCCAGCGGAGGGGAGACC. This encodes CASGGET. The whole CDR3 reads CASGGETQYF. The chain carries TRBV7-9 and TRBJ2-5; a weak D match, TRBD2 (6 bases). The read comes to an end 3 residues before the CDR3 does, leaving the germline J gene to fill in the end. The CDR3 sequence is 10 residues long. CDR1 SEHNR and CDR2 FQNEAQ come from the germline V gene (reference sequence). Between the trimmed V and J ends, which lost 8 bases and 5 bases, there was a span of 6 bases.

This clone was seen repeatedly, ten times or more. The CDR3 end falls 3 residues outside the read, so it is completed with the germline J gene. The V call is TRBV10-3, the J call TRBJ1-5, with D possibly matching TRBD1 (5 bases). CDR1 and CDR2 from the germline V gene are ENHRY and SYGVKD. Trimming removed 2 bases at V and 5 bases at J, with 16 bases between. The CDR3 sequence is 16 residues long. Incomplete CDR3 DNA: TGTGCCATCAGTGAGGCCGGCAGGGAGAGGGATCAGCCC. It yields the protein CAISEAGRERDQP. The whole CDR3 protein reads CAISEAGRERDQPQHF.

This clone occurred many times. The CDR3 goes on 3 residues after the read ends, and that part is filled in from the germline J gene. V gene TRBV15 combines with J gene TRBJ2-5; no definite D call. This CDR3 region has 12 residues. CDR1 is LNHNV and CDR2 is YYDKDF in the germline V gene (reference sequence). Trimming cost V 0 bases and J 4 bases, with 3 bases left between them. The CDR3 bases that were read are TGTGCCACCAGCAGAGATAGAGAGACC. The encoded protein is CATSRDRET. The CDR3 in its entirety is CATSRDRETQYF.

This clone was observed at least ten times. The sequence runs out 3 residues before the end of the CDR3; the remainder is reconstructed from the germline J gene. The V and J genes are TRBV20-1 and TRBJ1-6; TRBD1 is a possible D gene (6 bases). Per the germline V gene, CDR1 is DFQATT and CDR2 is SNEGSKA (reference sequence). This CDR3 is built from 14 residues. V lost 3 bases to trimming and J lost 5 bases, with 11 bases between them. The CDR3 loop is CSASAGADNSPLHF. The CDR3 bases that were read are TGCAGTGCTAGTGCGGGGGCGGATAATTCACCC.

This clone was counted many times. The read stops 3 residues short of the end of the CDR3; the missing end is completed from the germline J gene. The chain combines TRBV7-3 with TRBJ2-1; 8 bases are a match to TRBD2. The CDR3 totals 17 residues. The V gene end was trimmed by 4 bases and the J gene end by 3 bases; junction bases not matched to a gene: 11. Germline values: CDR1 SGHTA, CDR2 FQGTGA. CDR3 bases read: TGTGCCAGCAGCTCGGGGGTTGGGCTAGCGGGCTACAATGAG. Its translation: CASSSGVGLAGYNE. The entire CDR3 reads CASSSGVGLAGYNEQFF. Supplemented by reference TRBV7-3 and TRBJ2-1, the full variable domain reads GAGVSQTPSNKVTEKGKYVELRCDPISGHTALYWYRQSLGQGPEFLIYFQGTGAADDSGLPNDRFFAVRPEGSVSTLKIQRTERGDSAVYLCASSSGVGLAGYNEQFFGPGTRLTVL.

This clone was seen ten or more times. CDR3 DNA, as far as it was read: TGTGCCAGCAGCTTAAGGGACAGGGCAATCGACGAG. It specifies CASSLRDRAIDE. The full CDR3 is CASSLRDRAIDEQYF. The gene calls are TRBV7-9 and TRBJ2-7; 9 bases match TRBD1. The CDR3 is cut off 3 residues early in the read; its end comes from the germline J gene. This CDR3 has 15 residues. The germline V gene has CDR1 SEHNR and CDR2 FQNEAQ (reference sequence). Unmatched junction bases numbered 7, after V lost 2 bases and J lost 5 bases.